This T cell receptor beta chain emerged from a study of blood T cell repertoires in COVID-19. CDR3 length: 17 amino acids. Trimming stripped 1 base from V and 9 bases from J, with 22 bases between. The germline V gene encodes CDR1 MNHNS and CDR2 SASEGT. In the authors' methods: Researchers report that nucleated cell counts were estimated from reference gene primer amplification. Here immunoSEQ multiplex PCR was the method, and the copy in TCRdb shows in-frame clones only, minus some. Clone size and V and J calls were adopted from that table, with D and trimming inferred from the DNA. The sample records about 76,000 clones, roughly 90% being singletons.

The sequence was obtained from a man aged 50 to 59 with acute or convalescent COVID-19. The genes are TRBV6-1 and TRBJ1-3; no firm D call. Sequenced: peripheral blood. This CDR3 reads CASSEVVLTDRLPTIYF. The CDR3 region has the DNA TGTGCCAGCAGTGAAGTAGTGCTTACGGATCGACTTCCCACCATATATTTT.